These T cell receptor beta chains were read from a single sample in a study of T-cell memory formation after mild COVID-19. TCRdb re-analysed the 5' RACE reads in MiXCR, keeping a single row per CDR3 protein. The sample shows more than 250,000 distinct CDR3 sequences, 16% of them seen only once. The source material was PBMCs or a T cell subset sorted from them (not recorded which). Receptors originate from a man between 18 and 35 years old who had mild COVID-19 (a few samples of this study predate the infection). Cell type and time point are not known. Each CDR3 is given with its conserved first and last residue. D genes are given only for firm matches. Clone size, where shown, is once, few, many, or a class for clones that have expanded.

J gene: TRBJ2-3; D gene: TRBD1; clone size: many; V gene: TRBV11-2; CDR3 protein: CASAWTGLADTQYF; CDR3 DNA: TGTGCCAGCGCTTGGACAGGGCTTGCAGATACGCAGTATTTT
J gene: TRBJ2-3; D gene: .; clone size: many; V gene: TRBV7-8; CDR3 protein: CASSLVGRRVDTQYF; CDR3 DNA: TGTGCCAGCAGCTTAGTGGGCAGGCGGGTAGATACGCAGTATTTT
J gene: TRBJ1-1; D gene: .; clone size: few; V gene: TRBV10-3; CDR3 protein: CAISESGVAEAFF; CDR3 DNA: TGTGCCATCAGTGAGTCGGGAGTGGCAGAAGCTTTCTTT
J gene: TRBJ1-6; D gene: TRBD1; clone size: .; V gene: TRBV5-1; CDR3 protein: CASRPGQGVSPLHF; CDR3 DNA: TGCGCCAGCCGCCCGGGACAGGGTGTCTCACCCCTCCACTTT
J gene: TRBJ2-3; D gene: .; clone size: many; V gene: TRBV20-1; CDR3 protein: CSARSGQNTDTQYF; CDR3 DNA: TGCAGTGCTAGGTCCGGACAGAACACAGATACGCAGTATTTT
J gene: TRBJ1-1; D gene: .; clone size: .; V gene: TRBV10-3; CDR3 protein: CAISEPPAVRAFF; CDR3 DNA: TGTGCCATCAGTGAGCCCCCCGCGGTACGGGCTTTCTTT
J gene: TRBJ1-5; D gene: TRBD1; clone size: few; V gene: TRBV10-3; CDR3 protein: CATDPRQGGNQPQHF; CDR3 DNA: TGTGCCACCGATCCTCGACAGGGAGGGAATCAGCCCCAGCATTTT
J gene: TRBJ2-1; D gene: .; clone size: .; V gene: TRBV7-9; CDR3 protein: CASSGGGLKTSEQFF; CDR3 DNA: TGTGCCAGCAGCGGCGGGGGCCTTAAAACAAGTGAGCAGTTCTTC
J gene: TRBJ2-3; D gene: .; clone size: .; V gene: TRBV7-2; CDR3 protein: CASSQGPVADTQYF; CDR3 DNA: TGTGCCAGCAGCCAGGGACCTGTCGCAGATACGCAGTATTTT
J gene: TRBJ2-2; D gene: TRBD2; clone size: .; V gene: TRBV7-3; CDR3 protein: CASSPGLATGELFF; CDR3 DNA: TGTGCCAGCAGCCCCGGACTAGCGACCGGGGAGCTGTTTTTT